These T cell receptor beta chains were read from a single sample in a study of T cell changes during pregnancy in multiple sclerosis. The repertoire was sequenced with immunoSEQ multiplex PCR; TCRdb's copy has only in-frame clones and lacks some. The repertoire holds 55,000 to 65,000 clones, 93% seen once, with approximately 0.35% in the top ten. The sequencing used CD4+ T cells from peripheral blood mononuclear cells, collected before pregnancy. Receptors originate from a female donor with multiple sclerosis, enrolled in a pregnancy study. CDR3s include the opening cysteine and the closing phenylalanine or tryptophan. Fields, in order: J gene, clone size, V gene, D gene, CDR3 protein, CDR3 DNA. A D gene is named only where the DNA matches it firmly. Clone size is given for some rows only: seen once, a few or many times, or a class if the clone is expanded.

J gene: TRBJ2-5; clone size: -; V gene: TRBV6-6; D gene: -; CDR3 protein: CASTRTVGETQYF; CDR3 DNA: TGTGCCAGCACTCGGACAGTAGGAGAGACCCAGTACTTC
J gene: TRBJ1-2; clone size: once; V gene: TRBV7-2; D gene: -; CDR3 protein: CASSLDRGYGYTF; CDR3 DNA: TGTGCCAGCAGCTTGGACCGGGGCTATGGCTACACCTTC
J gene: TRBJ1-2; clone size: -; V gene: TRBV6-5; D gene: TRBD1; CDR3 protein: CASSPTGQGLYGYTF; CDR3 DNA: TGTGCCAGCAGTCCTACGGGACAGGGGCTCTATGGCTACACCTTC
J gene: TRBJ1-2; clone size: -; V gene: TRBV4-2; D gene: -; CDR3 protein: CASSQDGAGTNYGYTF; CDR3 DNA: TGTGCCAGCAGCCAGGATGGGGCGGGGACTAACTATGGCTACACCTTC
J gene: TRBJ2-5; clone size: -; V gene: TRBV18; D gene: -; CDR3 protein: CASSSEGQFQETQYF; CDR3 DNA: TGTGCCAGCTCATCGGAAGGACAGTTCCAAGAGACCCAGTACTTC
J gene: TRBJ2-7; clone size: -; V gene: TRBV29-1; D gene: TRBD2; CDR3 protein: CSVGAAGGYEQYF; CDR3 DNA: TGCAGCGTTGGCGCAGCGGGAGGGTACGAGCAGTACTTC
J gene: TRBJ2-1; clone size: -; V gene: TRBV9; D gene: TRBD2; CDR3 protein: CASSPLGSLAGAYNEQFF; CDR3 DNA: TGTGCCAGCAGCCCCTTGGGATCCCTAGCGGGAGCCTACAATGAGCAGTTCTTC
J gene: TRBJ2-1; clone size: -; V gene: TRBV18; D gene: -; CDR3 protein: CASSPDSYNEQFF; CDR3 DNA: TGTGCCAGCTCGCCCGACTCATACAATGAGCAGTTCTTC
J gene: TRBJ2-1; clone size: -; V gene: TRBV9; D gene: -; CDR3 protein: CASSVDSGVYNEQFF; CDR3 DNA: TGTGCCAGCAGCGTAGATAGCGGTGTCTACAATGAGCAGTTCTTC
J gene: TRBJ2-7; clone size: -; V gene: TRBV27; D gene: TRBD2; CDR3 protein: CASSLVAGVGEQYF; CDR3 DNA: TGTGCCAGCAGTTTAGTGGCGGGAGTCGGCGAGCAGTACTTC